A selection of T cell receptor beta chains follows, all from one sample in a study of Ad26.COV2.S vaccination and SARS-CoV-2 variants. The data were produced by immunoSEQ multiplex PCR, yet TCRdb's version contains in-frame clones alone and is incomplete. This table holds about 460,000 clones, about 88% found once. The sample in question was peripheral blood, obtained in a trial of Ad26.COV2.S vaccine versus placebo. The receptors come from a person aged 18-60 years who received the Ad26.COV2.S COVID-19 vaccine or a placebo. Both conserved end residues are trimmed from each CDR3. Not every row has a clone size; where given, it reads once, few, many or a size class.

- | TRBJ2-1 | TRBV2 | ASSEAPAGGLQNEQF
- | TRBJ2-2 | TRBV12-3/TRBV12-4 | ASSLVSAGELF
- | TRBJ1-2 | TRBV5-1 | ASTPRDSYT
- | TRBJ2-1 | TRBV6-6 | ASSNSGGGKHNEQF
- | TRBJ1-1 | TRBV12-3/TRBV12-4 | ASIGLENTEAF
- | TRBJ2-1 | TRBV7-2 | ASIRLALTWNEQF
once | TRBJ1-1 | TRBV2 | ASSLTGGSAF
- | TRBJ1-2 | TRBV9 | ASSEMTGAVSGGYT
- | TRBJ2-5 | TRBV7-9 | ASSRQETQY
- | TRBJ2-3 | TRBV28 | ASSSPMASLSTDTQY
- | TRBJ2-3 | TRBV5-1 | ASSLGGTGSTDTQY
- | TRBJ1-5 | TRBV6-1 | ASSGGRAVYSNQPQH
- | TRBJ2-6 | TRBV19 | ASSISDRLSGANVLT
- | TRBJ2-7 | TRBV7-6 | ASSPTSGLRYEQY
- | TRBJ1-6 | TRBV6-5 | ASSYSNRDNSPLH
- | TRBJ2-7 | TRBV6-5 | ASSYPDSYEQY
- | TRBJ2-7 | TRBV5-6 | ASSPGTSPYEQY
- | TRBJ2-2 | TRBV11-2 | ASSLGRGTGELF
- | TRBJ1-1 | TRBV5-8 | ASSWNPSNTEAF
- | TRBJ1-2 | TRBV18 | ASSTRTTGGNYGYT
- | TRBJ1-1 | TRBV28 | ASSLLTGGDTEAF
- | TRBJ2-1 | TRBV11-2 | ASSLSGLANQF
- | TRBJ1-1 | TRBV5-5 | ASRGNTEAF
- | TRBJ2-4 | TRBV7-9 | ASSLGQGLAKNIQY
- | TRBJ2-3 | TRBV5-4 | ASSLWLAGSGDTQY
- | TRBJ2-1 | TRBV6-5 | ATYRDETYNEQF
- | TRBJ1-2 | TRBV6-4 | ASSDVAGQGARGYT
- | TRBJ2-3 | TRBV10-3 | AIRGTSGRGVRPDTQY
once | TRBJ2-7 | TRBV7-5 | ARSPPLFSGRPYEQY
- | TRBJ2-1 | TRBV5-1 | ASSLEPGGPNEQF
- | TRBJ2-6 | TRBV18 | ASSPQTGAISGANVLT
- | TRBJ1-2 | TRBV5-1 | ASSTDNYGYT
- | TRBJ1-2 | TRBV28 | ASLNGNYGYT
- | TRBJ2-5 | TRBV15 | ATSRGIAGGETQY
- | TRBJ2-7 | TRBV10-2 | ASRIAGTGGSNEQY
- | TRBJ2-6 | TRBV18 | ASSPVSGISGANVLT
once | TRBJ2-7 | TRBV5-5 | ASSPWTDYEQY
- | TRBJ1-1 | TRBV19 | ATRKNREWDTEAF
- | TRBJ2-1 | TRBV5-8 | ASSLVGTPSSYNEQF
many | TRBJ1-5 | TRBV12-5 | ASAPGDTGVNTPQH
- | TRBJ2-7 | TRBV5-1 | ASSLVGRGTNYEQY
- | TRBJ1-2 | TRBV5-8 | ASSFRDNKDGYT
- | TRBJ2-1 | TRBV12-3/TRBV12-4 | ASRSSYNEQF
- | TRBJ1-5 | TRBV28 | ASSSVANLGNQPQH
- | TRBJ1-3 | TRBV6-6 | ASRYRDTIY
- | TRBJ2-7 | TRBV3-1/TRBV3-2 | ASSPLALRGSYEQY